This TCR beta chain derives from a study of blood T cell repertoires in COVID-19. As for the study in general: PBMCs, B-cell-depleted T cells, or T cells were the source of the cDNA or gDNA that made up the material.

CDR3 length: 15 amino acids. The germline CDR1 and CDR2 sequences are MDHEN and SYDVKM. The junction had 5 bases not matched to a gene; V was cut back by 6 bases and J by 1 base. As processed by the authors: Researchers report that nucleated cell counts were estimated from reference gene primer amplification. Using immunoSEQ multiplex PCR, the repertoire was profiled, and TCRdb retains in-frame clones only, with some absent. Clone size and V and J calls were adopted from that table, with D and trimming inferred from the DNA. Seen here are 100,000 to 150,000 clones, about 80% observed once, and the top ten hold about 40%.

This chain joins TRBV28 and TRBJ2-4; 8 nucleotides match TRBD2. This clonotype originated in a man aged 35-49 years with active or convalescent COVID-19. Sequencing was performed on peripheral blood. The CDR3 DNA follows: TGTGCCAGCAGCCCTTCGGGGGGGGCCAAAAACATTCAGTACTTC. It encodes CASSPSGGAKNIQYF. The full variable domain, its missing parts supplied by reference TRBV28 and TRBJ2-4, is DVKVTQSSRYLVKRTGEKVFLECVQDMDHENMFWYRQDPGLGLRLIYFSYDVKMKEKGDIPEGYSVSREKKERFSLILESASTNQTSMYLCASSPSGGAKNIQYFGAGTRLSVL.